Shown below are 3 T cell receptor beta chains from a single sample sequenced in a study of cytomegalovirus exposure and HLA in healthy donors. With 60 Vbeta and 13 Jbeta primers, the PCR was carried out. Data came from immunoSEQ multiplex PCR; TCRdb stores just in-frame clones and leaves some out. The sample has roughly 110,000 clones; around 78% are singletons. The sequenced sample was PBMCs. The receptors shown here come from a man in his thirties or forties in good health and CMV-seronegative.

This clone has more than one count but fewer than ten. This chain joins TRBV19 and TRBJ1-5, with 7 bases lining up with TRBD1. CDR1 and CDR2 (germline): LNHDA, SQIVND (reference sequence). The CDR3 has 15 residues. J lost 4 bases, V lost 6 bases, and 9 bases had no gene match. As DNA, the CDR3 is TGTGCCAGTAGGGAACAGGGGAGCTTAAATCAGCCCCAGCATTTT. Residues: CASREQGSLNQPQHF.

The chain has TRBV7-9 and TRBJ2-5; 7 bases agree with TRBD1. V trimming: 5 bases; J trimming: 10 bases; junction bases outside the gene matches: 10. Germline values: CDR1 SEHNR, CDR2 FQNEAQ (reference sequence). The CDR3 extends over 13 amino acids. The CDR3 nucleotides read TGTGCCAGCAGCCCTTCGCAGCAGGGGGACCAGTACTTC. It is translated as CASSPSQQGDQYF.

The chain uses TRBV28 and TRBJ2-3; TRBD2 aligns across 8 bases. There are 16 residues in the CDR3. CDR1 and CDR2 from the germline V gene are MDHEN and SYDVKM. With 5 bases clipped from V and 0 bases from J, the junction kept 7 bases outside the gene matches. The CDR3 nucleotides read TGTGCCAGCAGTCCACCCGGGACTAGAAGCACAGATACGCAGTATTTT. Encoded protein: CASSPPGTRSTDTQYF.